Below, one T cell receptor beta chain is given with its context. The data originate from a study of blood T cell repertoires in COVID-19. TCRdb's table, derived via immunoSEQ multiplex PCR, lists solely in-frame clones and lacks some. The sample holds around 230,000 clones, roughly 80% seen once. This receptor was obtained from a woman aged 80 or older with acute or convalescent COVID-19. Sequenced input: peripheral blood.

The CDR3 coding sequence is TGTGCCAGTATCGACACGGGGTTTCAAGAGACCCAGTACTTC. Its translation is CASIDTGFQETQYF. The J gene is TRBJ2-5, the V gene TRBV19; tentative D call: TRBD2 (5 bases). The germline V and J ends were trimmed by 7 bases and 2 bases, with 14 bases remaining between them. This CDR3 is built from 14 residues. CDR1 is LNHDA and CDR2 is SQIVND in the germline V gene (reference sequence). Full variable domain (rest looked up from reference TRBV19 and TRBJ2-5): DGGITQSPKYLFRKEGQNVTLSCEQNLNHDAMYWYRQDPGQGLRLIYYSQIVNDFQKGDIAEGYSVSREKKESFPLTVTSAQKNPTAFYLCASIDTGFQETQYFGPGTRLLVL.